This T cell receptor (beta chain) stems from a study of control samples from healthy donors and cancer patients. Germline V gene sequence: CDR1 SGHKS, CDR2 YYEKEE (reference sequence). The CDR3 extends over 12 amino acids. Trimming took 2 bases from V and 4 from J, leaving 6 bases between them. Libraries were prepared by immunoSEQ multiplex PCR; TCRdb keeps only in-frame clonotypes and omits some of them. The sample shows approximately 150,000 clones, about 91% of them seen only once. The sequenced sample consisted of blood. V gene TRBV5-5 combines with J gene TRBJ1-2, with D possibly TRBD1 on 6 matching bases. The sequence derives from a man aged 25-40 years in good health. This chain's CDR3 is CASSLGGYGYTF. CDR3 nucleotide sequence: TGTGCCAGCAGCTTAGGGGGCTATGGCTACACCTTC.